A selection of T cell receptor beta chains follows, all from one sample in a study of cytomegalovirus exposure and HLA in healthy donors. Repertoires were generated with immunoSEQ multiplex PCR, while TCRdb's copy carries only in-frame clones and drops some. Of approximately 100,000 clones listed, 65% to 85% are singletons. Sequenced sample: PBMCs. These receptors were obtained from a man aged 45 to 65 in good health and CMV-seronegative. CDR3s include the opening cysteine and the closing phenylalanine or tryptophan. Clone sizes are given selectively: once, few, many, or a class where the clone is expanded.

v_gene	len	abundance	CDR3aa
TRBV4-1	16	few	CASSQSRGQGQETQYF
TRBV4-1	14	NA	CASSQDPANYGYTF
TRBV11-3	13	NA	CASSFGLAGEQFF
TRBV30	14	NA	CAWSEGISNEKLFF
TRBV5-1	14	few	CASSPDRANQPQHF
TRBV30	14	NA	CAWSVGLTVYEQYF
TRBV5-6	16	NA	CASSSGLAGNQETQYF
TRBV5-6	13	NA	CASSWGLRDEQYF
TRBV14	13	few	CASSHDREETQYF
TRBV5-1	16	once	CASLTGTSSSYNEQFF
TRBV5-1	12	NA	CASRTREETQYF
TRBV6-5	15	NA	CASSYSEGPNYGYTF
TRBV4-1	14	NA	CASSLGRRDTEAFF
TRBV5-4	17	once	CASSGTATSGGANEQFF
TRBV5-6	12	NA	CASSVSDRDHRF
TRBV15	14	once	CATSRGQGAYEQYF
TRBV7-6	14	NA	CASSLLTDTDTQYF
TRBV18	16	NA	CASSPPPGKRDGEQFF
TRBV5-1	17	few	CASSTESRGSTNEKLFF
TRBV4-3	13	NA	CASSQGGPGGYTF
TRBV4-3	13	NA	CASSQDIRDTQYF
TRBV30	17	NA	CAWSMIGQGAYSETQYF
TRBV19	14	NA	CARPQGMGNQPQHF
TRBV7-3	15	once	CASSIPQPTGETQYF
TRBV15	14	few	CATNLYNRGSQAFF
TRBV5-1	15	few	CASSRLQGGTDTQYF
TRBV7-9	14	NA	CASSLGFGGEEQYF
TRBV10-3	14	NA	CAISTGTGAYEQYF
TRBV5-1	12	NA	CASSLEAETQYF
TRBV2	14	NA	CASSQTSGVETQYF
TRBV5-1	15	NA	CASSPSGGAAHEQYF
TRBV11-2	14	NA	CASSLGTGGWGQYF
TRBV7-3	17	NA	CASNLMESGYSYNEQFF
TRBV11-2	16	NA	CASSPRSLAGGPGQFF
TRBV10-2	17	NA	CASSSGTGGASNEKLFF
TRBV7-6	18	NA	CASSSNGAGRGLYNEQFF
TRBV2	13	NA	CASSEIARGEQYF
TRBV6-1	13	NA	CASSDRGGRSQHF
TRBV5-4	13	NA	CATHFSGANVLTF
TRBV11-2	15	NA	CASSLPGQATYEQYF
TRBV9	14	NA	CASSTGTYNSPLHF
TRBV7-9	11	NA	CASSLSEEAFF
TRBV5-1	15	NA	CASSLGGLSSYEQYF
TRBV29-1	12	NA	CSARRQGTEAFF
TRBV5-6	15	NA	CASSLAGGNTGELFF
TRBV30	15	NA	CAWRRKMGANYGYTF
TRBV27	18	NA	CASRISLASGVSTDTQYF
TRBV7-3	15	NA	CASTISGRSTDTQYF
TRBV5-6	15	NA	CASRSDRPSYNEQFF
TRBV29-1	12	few	CSVTGGTDTQYF
TRBV5-1	16	NA	CASSSQGRGEIDTQYF
TRBV25-1	17	once	CASSPVVEGQALCEQYF
TRBV27	14	NA	CASSPQGAVQPQHF
TRBV27	15	NA	CASSLYFGGTDTQYF
TRBV19	14	NA	CASSIQGSDQPQHF
TRBV18	14	NA	CASSPEASGNTIYF
TRBV5-6	14	few	CASSWGLSSYEQYF
TRBV5-8	17	NA	CASSFYGTANTNEKLFF
TRBV7-8	15	NA	CASSNPGGRGNEQFF